The 6 T cell receptor beta chains listed next were all sequenced from one sample in a study of blood T cell repertoires in COVID-19. Measured with immunoSEQ multiplex PCR; TCRdb has only the in-frame clones, and not every one. The table includes 250,000 to 350,000 clones, nearly 90% detected once. The sequenced sample consisted of PBMCs or T cells enriched from blood (not recorded which). Receptor source: a woman in her forties or fifties who had been exposed to COVID-19.

The rearrangement joins TRBV6-5 to TRBJ2-7, with D tentatively TRBD1 (6 bases). Germline V gene lookup returns CDR1 MNHEY and CDR2 SVGAGI. The CDR3 runs 15 residues. The germline V and J ends were trimmed by 6 bases and 4 bases, with 19 bases remaining between them. This CDR3 is CASSKQGGGNYEQYF. In nucleotides, the CDR3 is TGTGCCAGCAGCAAACAGGGTGGCGGAAATTACGAGCAGTACTTC.

The V call is TRBV28, the J call TRBJ2-1; 7 nucleotides align to TRBD1. Germline V gene sequence: CDR1 MDHEN, CDR2 SYDVKM. The length of the CDR3 is 16 residues. The V segment lost 2 bases and the J segment 0 bases; nucleotides outside the gene matches: 4. This CDR3 reads CASSLIWDSSYNEQFF. DNA for the CDR3: TGTGCCAGCAGTTTAATATGGGACAGCTCCTACAATGAGCAGTTCTTC.

V usage is TRBV5-1 and J usage is TRBJ1-3, with TRBD1 matching 7 bases. J was trimmed by 1 base and V by 4 bases; bases with no gene match: 2. The CDR3 length is 14 residues. The germline gives CDR1 SGHRS, CDR2 YFSETQ. CDR3 DNA: TGCGCCAGCAGCCGGGACAGTTCTGGAAACACCATATATTTT. Its protein is CASSRDSSGNTIYF.

This clone has just a few counts. The V and J genes are TRBV7-9 and TRBJ2-3, with 11 nucleotides matching TRBD2. CDR3 length: 15 amino acids. The germline V gene encodes CDR1 SEHNR and CDR2 FQNEAQ (reference sequence). V dropped 5 bases and J dropped 2; count of bases not matched to a gene: 3. The CDR3 sequence: CASSQTSGATDTQYF. CDR3 nucleotide sequence: TGTGCCAGCAGCCAGACTAGCGGGGCCACAGATACGCAGTATTTT.

The V and J genes are TRBV28 and TRBJ1-5; D is unclear. Trimming stripped 5 bases from V and 7 bases from J, with 9 bases between. Germline V gene lookup returns CDR1 MDHEN and CDR2 SYDVKM. There are 12 residues in the CDR3. CDR3 in amino acids: CASSRRRQPQHF. In DNA form, the CDR3 reads TGTGCCAGCAGTCGCCGCAGACAGCCCCAGCATTTT.

The chain employs TRBV28 and TRBJ2-1; TRBD2 matches at 14 bases. This CDR3 spans 14 amino acids. The J segment lost 11 bases and the V segment lost 6 bases, leaving 6 bases of the junction unmatched. Per germline, CDR1 MDHEN and CDR2 SYDVKM. The CDR3 region is CASRTSGGARKQFF. The CDR3 nucleotides are TGTGCCAGCAGGACTAGCGGGGGGGCCCGGAAGCAGTTCTTC.